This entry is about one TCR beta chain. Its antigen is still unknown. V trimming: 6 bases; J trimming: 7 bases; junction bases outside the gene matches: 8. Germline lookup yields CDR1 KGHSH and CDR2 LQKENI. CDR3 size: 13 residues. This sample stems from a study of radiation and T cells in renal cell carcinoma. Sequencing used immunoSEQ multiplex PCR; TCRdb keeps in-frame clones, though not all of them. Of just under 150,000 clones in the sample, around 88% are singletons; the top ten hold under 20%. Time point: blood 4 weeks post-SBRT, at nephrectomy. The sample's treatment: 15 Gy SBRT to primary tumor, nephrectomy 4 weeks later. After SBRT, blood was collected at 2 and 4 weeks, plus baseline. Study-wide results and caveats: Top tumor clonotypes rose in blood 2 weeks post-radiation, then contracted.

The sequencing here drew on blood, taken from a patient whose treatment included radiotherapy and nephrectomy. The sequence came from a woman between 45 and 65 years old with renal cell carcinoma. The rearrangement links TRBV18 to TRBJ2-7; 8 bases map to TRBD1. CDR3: CASSLGQGREQYF. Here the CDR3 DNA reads TGTGCCAGCTCCCTTGGACAGGGTAGGGAGCAGTACTTC.